This T cell receptor (beta chain) was captured in a study of cytomegalovirus exposure and HLA in healthy donors. It was with 60 Vbeta and 13 Jbeta primers that the PCR ran. Clones were sequenced by immunoSEQ multiplex PCR, and TCRdb holds only the in-frame ones, with some missing. The data show tens of thousands of clones, more than 60% seen once. Germline CDR1 is SGHDT and CDR2 is YYEEEE. The CDR3 extends over 13 amino acids. The V and J ends lost 6 bases and 9 bases respectively, with 15 bases between them. About this clone itself: What it binds is not known.

Study observations and caveats: Across donors, most TCRs were seen rarely, yet some public ones were widespread.

Source material: PBMCs. The TCR originated in a woman in her twenties or thirties in good health and CMV-seronegative. The chain couples TRBV5-6 to TRBJ2-2, with D unclear. CDR3: CASTRELSRELFF. The CDR3 DNA reads TGTGCCAGCACCCGAGAATTAAGCAGGGAGCTGTTTTTT.